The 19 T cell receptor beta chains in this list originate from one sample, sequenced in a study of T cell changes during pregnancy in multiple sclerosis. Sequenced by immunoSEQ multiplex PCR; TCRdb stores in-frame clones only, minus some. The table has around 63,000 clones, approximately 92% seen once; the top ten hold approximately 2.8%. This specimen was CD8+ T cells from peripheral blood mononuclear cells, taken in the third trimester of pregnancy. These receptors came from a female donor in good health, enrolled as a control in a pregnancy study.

The CDR3 DNA reads as TGTGCCAGCAGGATGGGACAGAGCTCTGGAAACACCATATATTTT. Translation: CASRMGQSSGNTIYF. The chain has TRBV6-1 and TRBJ1-3; TRBD1 matches at 7 bases. V lost 6 bases, J lost 0 bases, and 5 bases stayed unmatched. The CDR3 totals 15 residues. CDR1 and CDR2 (germline): MNHNS, SASEGT.

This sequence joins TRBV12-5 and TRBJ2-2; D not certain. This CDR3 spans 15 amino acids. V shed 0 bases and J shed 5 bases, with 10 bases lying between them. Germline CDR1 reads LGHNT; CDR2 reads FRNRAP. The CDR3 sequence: CASGLVLGTTGELFF. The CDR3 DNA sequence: TGTGCTAGTGGTTTGGTACTTGGTACGACCGGGGAGCTGTTTTTT.

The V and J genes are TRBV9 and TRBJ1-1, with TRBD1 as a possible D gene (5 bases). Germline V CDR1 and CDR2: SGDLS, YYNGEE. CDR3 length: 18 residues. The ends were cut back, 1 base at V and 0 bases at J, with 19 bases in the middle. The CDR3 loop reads CASSVNGEVAGMNTEAFF. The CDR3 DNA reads TGTGCCAGCAGCGTAAATGGGGAGGTCGCAGGGATGAACACTGAAGCTTTCTTT.

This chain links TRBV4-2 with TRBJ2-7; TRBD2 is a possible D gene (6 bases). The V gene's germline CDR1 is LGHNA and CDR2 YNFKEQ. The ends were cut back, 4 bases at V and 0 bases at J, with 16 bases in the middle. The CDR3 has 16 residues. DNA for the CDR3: TGTGCCAGCAGCCTAGGGGTAGCGGATAGCTCCTACGAGCAGTACTTC. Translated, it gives CASSLGVADSSYEQYF.

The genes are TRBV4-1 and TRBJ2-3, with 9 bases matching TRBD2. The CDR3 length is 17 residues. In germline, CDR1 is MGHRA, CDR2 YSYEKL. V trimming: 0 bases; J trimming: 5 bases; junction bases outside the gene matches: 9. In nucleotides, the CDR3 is TGCGCCAGCAGCCAAGATCCCCCTAGCGGGGAGGTAGATACGCAGTATTTT. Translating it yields CASSQDPPSGEVDTQYF.

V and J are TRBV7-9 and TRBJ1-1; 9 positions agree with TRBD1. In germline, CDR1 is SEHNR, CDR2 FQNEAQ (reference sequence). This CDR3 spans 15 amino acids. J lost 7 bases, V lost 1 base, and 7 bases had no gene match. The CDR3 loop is CASSLVGSGQGEAFF. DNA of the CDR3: TGTGCCAGCAGCTTAGTCGGCTCGGGACAGGGTGAAGCTTTCTTT.

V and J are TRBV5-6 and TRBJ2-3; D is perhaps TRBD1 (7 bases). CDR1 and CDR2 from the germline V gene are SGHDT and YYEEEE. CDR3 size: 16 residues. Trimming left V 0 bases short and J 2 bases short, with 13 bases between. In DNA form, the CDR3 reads TGTGCCAGCAGCTTGGGCCAGGGGGGATTCACAGATACGCAGTATTTT. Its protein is CASSLGQGGFTDTQYF.

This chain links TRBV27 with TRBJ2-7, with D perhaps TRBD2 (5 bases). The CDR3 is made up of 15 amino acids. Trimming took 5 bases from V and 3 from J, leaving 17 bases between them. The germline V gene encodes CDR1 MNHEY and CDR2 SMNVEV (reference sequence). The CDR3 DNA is TGTGCCAGCAGTGTAGGACGGGATTCAATCTACGAGCAGTACTTC. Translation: CASSVGRDSIYEQYF.

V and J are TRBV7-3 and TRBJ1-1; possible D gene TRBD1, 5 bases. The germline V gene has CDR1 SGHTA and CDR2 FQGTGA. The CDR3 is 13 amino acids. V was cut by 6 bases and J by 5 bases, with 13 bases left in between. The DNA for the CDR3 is TGTGCCAGCAGTCCCCAAGGGGTTACTGAAGCTTTCTTT. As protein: CASSPQGVTEAFF.

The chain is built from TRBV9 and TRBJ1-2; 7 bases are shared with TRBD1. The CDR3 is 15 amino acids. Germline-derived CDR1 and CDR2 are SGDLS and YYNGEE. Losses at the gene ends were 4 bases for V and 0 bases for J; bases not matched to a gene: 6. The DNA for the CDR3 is TGTGCCAGCAGCTTGCAGGGGGAGACTAACTATGGCTACACCTTC. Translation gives CASSLQGETNYGYTF.

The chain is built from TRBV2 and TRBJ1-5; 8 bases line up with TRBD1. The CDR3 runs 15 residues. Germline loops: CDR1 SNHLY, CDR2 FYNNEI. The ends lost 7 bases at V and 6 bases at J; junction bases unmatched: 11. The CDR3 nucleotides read TGTGCCAGCACCAGGATTCAGGGGGCGGGTCAGCCCCAGCATTTT. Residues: CASTRIQGAGQPQHF.

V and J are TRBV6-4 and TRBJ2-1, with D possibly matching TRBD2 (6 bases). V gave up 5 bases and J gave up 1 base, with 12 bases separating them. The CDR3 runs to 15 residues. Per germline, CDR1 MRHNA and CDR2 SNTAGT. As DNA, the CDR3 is TGTGCCAGCAGTAATGACGGGGGTTCCTACAATGAGCAGTTCTTC. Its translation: CASSNDGGSYNEQFF.

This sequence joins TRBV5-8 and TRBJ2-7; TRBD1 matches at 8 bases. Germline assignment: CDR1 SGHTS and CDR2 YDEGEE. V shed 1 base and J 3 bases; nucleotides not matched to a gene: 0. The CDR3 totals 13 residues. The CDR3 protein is CASSLTGGYEQYF. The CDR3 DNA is TGTGCCAGCAGCTTGACAGGGGGCTACGAGCAGTACTTC.

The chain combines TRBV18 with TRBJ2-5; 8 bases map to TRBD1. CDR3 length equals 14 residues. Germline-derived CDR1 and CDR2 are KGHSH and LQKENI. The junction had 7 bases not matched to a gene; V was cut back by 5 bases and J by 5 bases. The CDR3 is CASSSDRERETQYF. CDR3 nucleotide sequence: TGTGCCAGCTCATCGGACAGGGAACGGGAGACCCAGTACTTC. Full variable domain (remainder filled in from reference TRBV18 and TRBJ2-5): NAGVMQNPRHLVRRRGQEARLRCSPMKGHSHVYWYRQLPEEGLKFMVYLQKENIIDESGMPKERFSAEFPKEGPSILRIQQVVRGDSAAYFCASSSDRERETQYFGPGTRLLVL.

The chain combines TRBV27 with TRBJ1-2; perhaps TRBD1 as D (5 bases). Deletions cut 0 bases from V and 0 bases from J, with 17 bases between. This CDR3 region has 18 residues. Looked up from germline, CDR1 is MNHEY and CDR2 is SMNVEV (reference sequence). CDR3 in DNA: TGTGCCAGCAGTTTATCGAAGGGGTCGACCGCCGCTAACTATGGCTACACCTTC. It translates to CASSLSKGSTAANYGYTF.

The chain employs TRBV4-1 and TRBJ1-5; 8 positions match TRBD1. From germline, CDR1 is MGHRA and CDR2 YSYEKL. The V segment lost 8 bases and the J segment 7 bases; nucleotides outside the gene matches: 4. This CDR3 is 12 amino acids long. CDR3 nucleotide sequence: TGCGCCAGCGGACAGGGAGGGCAGCCCCAGCATTTT. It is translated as CASGQGGQPQHF.

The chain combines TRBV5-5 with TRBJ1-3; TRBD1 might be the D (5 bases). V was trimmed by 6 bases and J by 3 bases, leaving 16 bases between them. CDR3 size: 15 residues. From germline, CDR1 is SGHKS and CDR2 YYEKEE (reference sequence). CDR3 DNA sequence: TGTGCCAGCATTCTTGACAGTACCGATGGAAACACCATATATTTT. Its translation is CASILDSTDGNTIYF.

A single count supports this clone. CDR3: CASSERVQAYNSPLHF. The DNA for the CDR3 is TGTGCCAGCAGTGAAAGAGTCCAAGCCTATAATTCACCCCTCCACTTT. The rearrangement links TRBV6-1 to TRBJ1-6; the D is unclear. The CDR3 contains 16 residues. The V and J ends lost 2 bases and 2 bases respectively, with 10 bases between them. Per the germline V gene, CDR1 is MNHNS and CDR2 is SASEGT.

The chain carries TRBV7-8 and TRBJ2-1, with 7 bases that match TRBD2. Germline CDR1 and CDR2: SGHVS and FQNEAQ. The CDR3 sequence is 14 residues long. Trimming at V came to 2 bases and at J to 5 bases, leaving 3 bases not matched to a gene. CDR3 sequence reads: CASSLWRGNNEQFF. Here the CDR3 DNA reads TGTGCCAGCAGCTTATGGCGGGGGAACAATGAGCAGTTCTTC.